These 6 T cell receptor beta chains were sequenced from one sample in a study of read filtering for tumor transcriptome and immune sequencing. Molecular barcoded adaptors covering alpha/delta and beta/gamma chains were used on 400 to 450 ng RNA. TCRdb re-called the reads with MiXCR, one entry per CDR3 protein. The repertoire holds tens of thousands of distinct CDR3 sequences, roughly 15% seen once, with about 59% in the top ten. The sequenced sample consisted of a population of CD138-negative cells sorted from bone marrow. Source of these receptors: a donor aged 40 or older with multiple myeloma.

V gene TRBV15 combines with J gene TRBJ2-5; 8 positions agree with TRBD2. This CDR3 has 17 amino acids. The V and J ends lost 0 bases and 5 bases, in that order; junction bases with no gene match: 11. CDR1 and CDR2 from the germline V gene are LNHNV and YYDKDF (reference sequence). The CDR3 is CATSRDYGLAGRETQYF. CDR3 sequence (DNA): TGTGCCACCAGCAGAGATTATGGCCTAGCGGGTCGTGAGACCCAGTACTTC.

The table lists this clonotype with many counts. CDR3 protein: CASSLVGGEKLFF. CDR3 DNA sequence: TGTGCCAGCAGCTTAGTCGGCGGTGAAAAACTGTTTTTT. The genes are TRBV13 and TRBJ1-4; no reliable D call. CDR3 length: 13 residues. The ends were cut back, 1 base at V and 7 bases at J, with 7 bases in the middle. Germline CDR1 is PRHDT and CDR2 is FYEKMQ (reference sequence).

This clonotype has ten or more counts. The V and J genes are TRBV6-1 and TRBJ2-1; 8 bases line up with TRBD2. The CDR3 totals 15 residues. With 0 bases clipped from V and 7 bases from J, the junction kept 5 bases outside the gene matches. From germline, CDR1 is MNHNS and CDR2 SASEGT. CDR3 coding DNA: TGTGCCAGCAGTGAAGCGAAGGCGGGAGGTAATGAGCAGTTCTTC. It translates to CASSEAKAGGNEQFF.

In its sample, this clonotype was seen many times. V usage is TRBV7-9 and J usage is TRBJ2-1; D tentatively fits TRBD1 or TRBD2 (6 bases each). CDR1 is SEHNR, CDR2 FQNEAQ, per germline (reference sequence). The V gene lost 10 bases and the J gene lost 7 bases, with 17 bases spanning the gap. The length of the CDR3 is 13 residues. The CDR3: CAIIKGGLNEQFF. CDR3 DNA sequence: TGTGCCATCATCAAAGGGGGGTTGAATGAGCAGTTCTTC.

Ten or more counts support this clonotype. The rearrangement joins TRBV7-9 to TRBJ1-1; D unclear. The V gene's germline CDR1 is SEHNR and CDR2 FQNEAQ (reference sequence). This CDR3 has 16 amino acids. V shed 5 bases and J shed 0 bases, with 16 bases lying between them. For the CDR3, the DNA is TGTGCCAGCAGCCCTACCCTGGCCGCCCTGAACACTGAAGCTTTCTTT. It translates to CASSPTLAALNTEAFF.

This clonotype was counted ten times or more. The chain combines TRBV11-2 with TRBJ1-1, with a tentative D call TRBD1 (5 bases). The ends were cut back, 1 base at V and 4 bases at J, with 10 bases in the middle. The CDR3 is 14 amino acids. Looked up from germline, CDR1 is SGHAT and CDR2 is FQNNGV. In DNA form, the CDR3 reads TGTGCCAGCAGCTTAGCCGGGGCGGGCACTGAAGCTTTCTTT. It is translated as CASSLAGAGTEAFF.